Shown below are 20 T cell receptor beta chains from a single sample sequenced in a study of blood T cell repertoires in COVID-19. Profiled with immunoSEQ multiplex PCR; TCRdb holds only in-frame clones, not every one. The data hold fewer than 35,000 clones, with 88% observed a single time. The sequencing input was peripheral blood. Receptor source: a woman aged 45 to 65 with active COVID-19.

The CDR3 coding sequence is TGTGCCTGGGCGGCGAAGGAGGGCACAGATACGCAGTATTTT. This encodes CAWAAKEGTDTQYF. The gene calls are TRBV30 and TRBJ2-3; D is possibly TRBD2 (5 bases). Germline V gives CDR1 GTSNPN, CDR2 SVGIG (reference sequence). This CDR3 contains 14 residues. Deletions cut 5 bases from V and 1 base from J, with 13 bases between.

Only one count was recorded for this clone. The chain has TRBV9 and TRBJ1-3; D is uncertain. Germline loops: CDR1 SGDLS, CDR2 YYNGEE. The V gene lost 2 bases and the J gene lost 0 bases, with 6 bases spanning the gap. This CDR3 is built from 14 residues. The CDR3 DNA reads TGTGCCAGCAGCGTCACCTACTCTGGAAACACCATATATTTT. This translates into CASSVTYSGNTIYF.

V gene TRBV7-6 combines with J gene TRBJ1-3; TRBD1 matches at 10 bases. This CDR3 has 17 amino acids. V gave up 5 bases and J gave up 5 bases; unmatched junction bases: 12. Germline V gene lookup returns CDR1 SGHVS and CDR2 FNYEAQ. The CDR3 nucleotides read TGTGCCAGCAGCCCCGCAGGTCGACAGGGGGCTCGAAACACCATATATTTT. It encodes CASSPAGRQGARNTIYF. The whole variable domain, remainder taken from reference TRBV7-6 and TRBJ1-3, is GAGVSQSPRYKVTKRGQDVALRCDPISGHVSLYWYRQALGQGPEFLTYFNYEAQQDKSGLPNDRFSAERPEGSISTLTIQRTEQRDSAMYRCASSPAGRQGARNTIYFGEGSWLTVV.

The chain recombines TRBV5-6 with TRBJ2-1, with a possible D match to TRBD2 (6 bases). The V end lost 0 bases, the J end lost 8 bases, and 12 bases lay between the germline ends. The CDR3 loop spans 14 amino acids. CDR1 is SGHDT, CDR2 YYEEEE, per germline. Here the CDR3 reads CASSLVGGTYEQFF. In DNA form, the CDR3 reads TGTGCCAGCAGCTTGGTGGGCGGGACGTATGAGCAGTTCTTC.

In this sample, this clone turned up once. The chain recombines TRBV28 with TRBJ1-1, with D possibly TRBD1 on 6 matching bases. The CDR3 has 15 residues. Germline lookup yields CDR1 MDHEN and CDR2 SYDVKM. Trimming removed 2 bases from V and 0 bases from J, with 10 bases in between. CDR3 residues: CASSLGTLMNTEAFF. The CDR3 DNA is TGTGCCAGCAGTTTAGGGACACTCATGAACACTGAAGCTTTCTTT.

The chain links TRBV13 to TRBJ2-1, with TRBD2 matching 10 bases. The CDR3 extends over 16 amino acids. Trimming at V came to 0 bases and at J to 7 bases, leaving 6 bases not matched to a gene. Germline V gives CDR1 PRHDT, CDR2 FYEKMQ (reference sequence). The CDR3 reads CASSLGLTSGINEQFF. For the CDR3, the DNA is TGTGCCAGCAGCTTAGGCCTAACTAGCGGGATTAATGAGCAGTTCTTC.

The chain combines TRBV2 with TRBJ2-7; 8 nucleotides line up with TRBD1. The CDR3 sequence is 15 residues long. Germline CDR1 and CDR2: SNHLY and FYNNEI. V lost 7 bases to trimming and J lost 2 bases; unmatched junction nucleotides: 10. CDR3 coding DNA: TGTGCCAGCAACCCGACCGGGACAGGACCCTACGAGCAGTACTTC. This encodes CASNPTGTGPYEQYF.

V is TRBV11-2 and J is TRBJ1-4; 9 nucleotides line up with TRBD1. V lost 4 bases and J lost 7; bases outside the gene matches: 7. The CDR3 totals 15 residues. From germline, CDR1 is SGHAT and CDR2 FQNNGV. The CDR3 coding sequence is TGTGCCAGCAGCTCAGGACAGGGGAGGGTTGAAAAACTGTTTTTT. It specifies CASSSGQGRVEKLFF.

This chain joins TRBV5-5 and TRBJ1-1; a weak D match, TRBD1 (5 bases). Looked up from germline, CDR1 is SGHKS and CDR2 is YYEKEE (reference sequence). The CDR3 runs 13 residues. V dropped 4 bases and J dropped 4 bases, with 11 bases sitting between them. The CDR3, as DNA: TGTGCCAGCAGCCAGGACATTGGCACTGAAGCTTTCTTT. It encodes CASSQDIGTEAFF.

By share of the sample, this clone is medium-sized. The rearrangement links TRBV5-1 to TRBJ1-5, with D maybe TRBD1 (5 bases). The CDR3 consists of 14 residues. The germline V and J ends were trimmed by 0 bases and 5 bases, with 9 bases remaining between them. CDR1 and CDR2 from the germline V gene are SGHRS and YFSETQ. The CDR3 here is CASSLGGADQPQHF. In nucleotides, the CDR3 is TGCGCCAGCAGCTTGGGGGGCGCGGATCAGCCCCAGCATTTT.

The CDR3 region is CASSTRQGNTQYF. Here the CDR3 DNA reads TGTGCCAGCAGTACCCGACAGGGGAATACGCAGTATTTT. This chain uses TRBV28 with TRBJ2-3; TRBD1 matches at 8 bases. Germline V gene data show CDR1 as MDHEN and CDR2 as SYDVKM. J was trimmed by 7 bases and V by 5 bases; bases with no gene match: 5. There are 13 residues in the CDR3.

The chain recombines TRBV4-1 with TRBJ2-5; 7 bases are a match to TRBD2. The junction had 10 bases not matched to a gene; V was cut back by 0 bases and J by 6 bases. Germline values: CDR1 MGHRA, CDR2 YSYEKL. CDR3 size: 16 residues. CDR3 bases: TGCGCCAGCAGCCAAGACGGGAGGAGTTTCCGTCAGACCCAGTACTTC. It codes for CASSQDGRSFRQTQYF.

In DNA, the CDR3 is TGTGCCAGCAGCCAATACAGGACCTACAATGAGCAGTTCTTC. Its translation: CASSQYRTYNEQFF. The chain is built from TRBV4-2 and TRBJ2-1; the D gene is possibly TRBD1 (5 bases). The CDR3 covers 14 residues. CDR1 and CDR2 from the germline V gene are LGHNA and YNFKEQ. The ends were cut back, 2 bases at V and 2 bases at J, with 7 bases in the middle.

This clone has just a few counts. V and J are TRBV5-4 and TRBJ2-7; possible D gene TRBD2, 6 bases. Trimming removed 4 bases at V and 5 bases at J, with 19 bases between. CDR1 and CDR2 from the germline V gene are SGHNT and YYREEE (reference sequence). This CDR3 contains 15 residues. As DNA, the CDR3 is TGTGCCAGCAGCAGATACCCAGGAGGGGCCAACGAGCAGTACTTC. Residues: CASSRYPGGANEQYF.

V gene TRBV21-1 combines with J gene TRBJ1-4. TRBV21-1 is tagged as a pseudogene. The CDR3 totals 15 residues. The CDR3 spells CASSKEGRPNEKLFF. CDR3 DNA sequence: TGTGCCAGCAGCAAAGAAGGGAGGCCTAATGAAAAACTGTTTTTT.

The chain is built from TRBV2 and TRBJ2-5, with a weak D call TRBD2 (6 bases). Germline V gives CDR1 SNHLY, CDR2 FYNNEI. The CDR3 covers 14 residues. V gave up 4 bases and J gave up 5 bases, with 14 bases separating them. The CDR3 DNA reads TGTGCCAGCAGTGGGGACTCCCTGGGGGAGACCCAGTACTTC. Protein sequence: CASSGDSLGETQYF.

This clone came up once. The chain recombines TRBV7-2 with TRBJ2-7; perhaps TRBD2 as D (6 bases). The CDR3 length is 15 residues. Between the trimmed V and J ends, which lost 1 base and 5 bases, there was a span of 15 bases. The germline V gene has CDR1 SGHTA and CDR2 FQGNSA. CDR3 DNA: TGTGCCAGCAGCTTAGATGGGAGGTCAGTTAACGAGCAGTACTTC. Protein product: CASSLDGRSVNEQYF. The full variable domain, with the rest looked up from reference TRBV7-2 and TRBJ2-7, is GAGVSQSPSNKVTEKGKDVELRCDPISGHTALYWYRQSLGQGLEFLIYFQGNSAPDKSGLPSDRFSAERTGGSVSTLTIQRTQQEDSAVYLCASSLDGRSVNEQYFGPGTRLTVT.

The V and J genes are TRBV30 and TRBJ1-6, with D possibly matching TRBD1 (5 bases). The CDR3 spans 15 residues. V was cut by 2 bases and J by 7 bases, with 15 bases left in between. Germline-derived CDR1 and CDR2 are GTSNPN and SVGIG (reference sequence). The CDR3, as DNA: TGTGCCTGGAGTTCAGGCGTCGGGGGAAATTCACCCCTCCACTTT. It specifies CAWSSGVGGNSPLHF.

J is TRBJ1-4 and V is TRBV5-1; D perhaps matches TRBD1 (5 bases). This CDR3 is 14 amino acids long. Looked up from germline, CDR1 is SGHRS and CDR2 is YFSETQ. Trimming removed 4 bases at V and 7 bases at J, with 14 bases between. This CDR3 is CASSPEGSGEKLFF. The CDR3 DNA reads TGCGCCAGCAGCCCGGAGGGGTCAGGTGAAAAACTGTTTTTT.

This chain connects TRBV30 to TRBJ1-6; 8 bases map to TRBD1. Germline V gives CDR1 GTSNPN, CDR2 SVGIG (reference sequence). The CDR3 consists of 15 residues. The trim removed 1 base at V and 10 bases at J, leaving 9 bases unmatched. DNA for the CDR3: TGTGCCTGGAGTGCGGGTTGGGACAGGATATCACCCCTCCACTTT. It encodes CAWSAGWDRISPLHF.